This is a list of T cell receptor beta chains from one sample in a study of blood T cell repertoires in COVID-19. The assay was immunoSEQ multiplex PCR, and TCRdb's table has in-frame clones only and misses some. The sample holds fewer than 200,000 clones; around 67% are singletons and the top ten take 3%. Sequencing used peripheral blood. All receptors derive from a woman at least 80 years old with acute or convalescent COVID-19. The conserved cysteine and the conserved F or W are not part of the CDR3 here.

v_call: TRBV6-5
j_call: TRBJ2-1
cdr3_aa: ASVPLKGYNEQF

v_call: TRBV3-1/TRBV3-2
j_call: TRBJ2-2
cdr3_aa: ASSQTGANTGELF

v_call: TRBV6-5
j_call: TRBJ1-5
cdr3_aa: ASSPFAGQPQH

v_call: TRBV6-5
j_call: TRBJ2-7
cdr3_aa: ASSYYHRGLYEQY

v_call: TRBV2
j_call: TRBJ2-7
cdr3_aa: ASSGEGGGTEQY

v_call: TRBV3-1/TRBV3-2
j_call: TRBJ1-1
cdr3_aa: ASSPGQGATTEAF

v_call: TRBV27
j_call: TRBJ1-1
cdr3_aa: ASRRQGAALNTEAF

v_call: TRBV2
j_call: TRBJ1-1
cdr3_aa: ASSEGTRTEAF

v_call: TRBV6-5
j_call: TRBJ1-6
cdr3_aa: ASTKTQGDSPLH

v_call: TRBV13
j_call: TRBJ2-3
cdr3_aa: ASSLLAGTDTQY

v_call: TRBV10-3
j_call: TRBJ2-5
cdr3_aa: AISSGLAGVGQETQY

v_call: TRBV7-2
j_call: TRBJ2-1
cdr3_aa: ASRTGTSGSYNEQF

v_call: TRBV18
j_call: TRBJ2-7
cdr3_aa: ASSTKTGSEQY

v_call: TRBV4-3
j_call: TRBJ1-3
cdr3_aa: ASSQVPYNGNTIY

v_call: TRBV18
j_call: TRBJ2-5
cdr3_aa: ASSPLKLDWGETQY

v_call: TRBV5-1
j_call: TRBJ2-1
cdr3_aa: ASSPSSGRVSYNEQF

v_call: TRBV10-2
j_call: TRBJ1-5
cdr3_aa: ASSEFWTGTQPQH

v_call: TRBV10-3
j_call: TRBJ2-2
cdr3_aa: AISDPRLASGELF

v_call: TRBV20-1
j_call: TRBJ2-7
cdr3_aa: SATDRLAASYEQY

v_call: TRBV18
j_call: TRBJ2-3
cdr3_aa: ASSPYSTDTQY

v_call: TRBV9
j_call: TRBJ2-7
cdr3_aa: ASSVEGFISYEQY

v_call: TRBV7-2
j_call: TRBJ2-7
cdr3_aa: ASSLVGSETHYEQY

v_call: TRBV4-3
j_call: TRBJ2-3
cdr3_aa: ASSQGAGGRSDTQY

v_call: TRBV30
j_call: TRBJ2-1
cdr3_aa: AWSNYEQF

v_call: TRBV5-1
j_call: TRBJ1-5
cdr3_aa: ASSLEGVGNQPQH

v_call: TRBV2
j_call: TRBJ1-6
cdr3_aa: ASSLDRTDSPLH

v_call: TRBV5-1
j_call: TRBJ1-2
cdr3_aa: ASTREGQGLSDYGYT

v_call: TRBV27
j_call: TRBJ2-7
cdr3_aa: ASSLRRGWYEQY

v_call: TRBV7-8
j_call: TRBJ1-6
cdr3_aa: ASSLGGNSPLH

v_call: TRBV30
j_call: TRBJ2-1
cdr3_aa: AWSFGGVNNEQF

v_call: TRBV30
j_call: TRBJ2-1
cdr3_aa: AWSGSGTSGSNEQF

v_call: TRBV2
j_call: TRBJ2-2
cdr3_aa: ASSERTSGGELF

v_call: TRBV10-3
j_call: TRBJ2-1
cdr3_aa: AISRGTGTRSPRSYNEQF

v_call: TRBV28
j_call: TRBJ1-1
cdr3_aa: ASRPGTPNTEAF

v_call: TRBV5-1
j_call: TRBJ2-1
cdr3_aa: ASSLGQGKNEQF

v_call: TRBV20-1
j_call: TRBJ1-4
cdr3_aa: SARERKNCF

v_call: TRBV27
j_call: TRBJ1-1
cdr3_aa: ASSFRGQGNTEAF

v_call: TRBV29-1
j_call: TRBJ2-2
cdr3_aa: SVESGARRNGELF

v_call: TRBV11-1
j_call: TRBJ2-2
cdr3_aa: ASSLGRDRPTGELF

v_call: TRBV27
j_call: TRBJ1-6
cdr3_aa: ASSSQSGTGNSPLH

v_call: TRBV6-4
j_call: TRBJ2-1
cdr3_aa: ASRKADSPYNEQF

v_call: TRBV4-2
j_call: TRBJ2-3
cdr3_aa: ASSQAPGLGTDTQY

v_call: TRBV19
j_call: TRBJ1-2
cdr3_aa: ASSISSWTAQGYT

v_call: TRBV6-5
j_call: TRBJ1-5
cdr3_aa: ASRGGLGNQPQH

v_call: TRBV4-1
j_call: TRBJ2-7
cdr3_aa: ASSPGQGAGEQY

v_call: TRBV7-6
j_call: TRBJ2-3
cdr3_aa: ASSRGEWDTQY

v_call: TRBV2
j_call: TRBJ1-5
cdr3_aa: ASSDARNQPQH

v_call: TRBV5-1
j_call: TRBJ2-5
cdr3_aa: ASSLGDTSQETQY

v_call: TRBV2
j_call: TRBJ2-1
cdr3_aa: ASRGGGPYNEQF

v_call: TRBV11-1
j_call: TRBJ1-2
cdr3_aa: ASSQPGGSGYT